The 23 T cell receptor beta chains below were found in one sample sequenced in a study of CD8 T cells in ankylosing spondylitis. TCRdb re-derived calls from the 5' RACE reads in MiXCR, one entry per CDR3 protein. The sample holds approximately 140,000 distinct CDR3 sequences, more than 40% seen once. The sequencing input was synovial fluid, either unsorted or a sorted T cell fraction (not recorded which). These receptors were taken from a male donor with ankylosing spondylitis.

V and J are TRBV11-2 and TRBJ2-1, with TRBD2 matching over 7 bases. The length of the CDR3 is 19 residues. CDR1 and CDR2 (germline): SGHAT, FQNNGV. Germline trimming cut 0 bases from V and 7 bases from J; bases unmatched to any gene: 18. The CDR3 coding sequence is TGTGCCAGCAGCTTAGACGACCTAGGTATAGGACTAGGGTGGAATGAGCAGTTCTTC. Its protein product is CASSLDDLGIGLGWNEQFF.

The chain combines TRBV20-1 with TRBJ2-2; TRBD1 matches 7 bases. This CDR3 has 17 residues. Germline assignment: CDR1 DFQATT and CDR2 SNEGSKA (reference sequence). V lost 5 bases and J lost 2; bases outside the gene matches: 14. The CDR3 DNA is TGCAGTGCTCTCACCCAACCGACAGGGTGCAACACCGGGGAGCTGTTTTTT. Its translation is CSALTQPTGCNTGELFF.

A few counts support this clonotype. The genes are TRBV12-3 or TRBV12-4 and TRBJ1-1; no definite D call. The CDR3 contains 12 residues. Trimming removed 5 bases from V and 11 bases from J, with 15 bases in between. The CDR3 loop is CASSPRGTSAFF. In nucleotides, the CDR3 is TGTGCCAGCAGTCCCCGGGGAACTTCCGCTTTCTTT.

This clonotype was seen a handful of times. The genes are TRBV7-8 and TRBJ2-7; 8 bases agree with TRBD1. Germline V CDR1 and CDR2: SGHVS, FQNEAQ. V shed 6 bases and J 1 base; nucleotides not matched to a gene: 8. The CDR3 loop spans 15 amino acids. The CDR3 DNA reads as TGTGCCAGCAGGGGTGGACAGGGTCCTTCCTACGAGCAGTACTTC. Residues: CASRGGQGPSYEQYF.

The chain recombines TRBV28 with TRBJ2-2; 9 nucleotides agree with TRBD1. The CDR3 consists of 19 residues. CDR1 is MDHEN, CDR2 SYDVKM, per germline. V dropped 4 bases and J dropped 6; count of bases not matched to a gene: 18. CDR3 sequence reads: CASSYRPPWDRVYPGELFF. The CDR3 DNA sequence: TGTGCCAGCAGTTATAGGCCCCCCTGGGACAGGGTATATCCCGGGGAGCTGTTTTTT.

The V gene is TRBV30, the J gene TRBJ1-1; D unresolved. CDR1 GTSNPN and CDR2 SVGIG come from the germline V gene (reference sequence). The CDR3 length is 12 residues. V was shortened by 2 bases and J by 3 bases, with 7 bases between the two germline ends. The CDR3 nucleotides are TGTGCCTGGAGTAGGGCAGACACTGAAGCTTTCTTT. Translation gives CAWSRADTEAFF.

This clonotype was picked up many times. The chain recombines TRBV12-3 or TRBV12-4 with TRBJ2-7; 9 bases fit TRBD2. With V trimmed by 6 bases and J by 1 base, 4 bases remained unmatched. The CDR3 is 14 residues long. This CDR3 is CASRPSGMSYEQYF. CDR3 sequence (DNA): TGTGCCAGCAGACCTAGCGGGATGTCCTACGAGCAGTACTTC.

This clonotype was observed a few times. The rearrangement uses TRBV29-1 and TRBJ2-5, with TRBD1 as a possible D gene (6 bases). V lost 3 bases to trimming and J lost 3 bases, with 11 bases between them. Germline V CDR1 and CDR2: SQVTM, ANQGSEA. This CDR3 is built from 13 residues. The CDR3 sequence: CSVDEDSEETQYF. The CDR3 nucleotides read TGCAGCGTTGATGAGGACAGTGAAGAGACCCAGTACTTC. Filled out from reference TRBV29-1 and TRBJ2-5, the complete variable domain reads SAVISQKPSRDICQRGTSLTIQCQVDSQVTMMFWYRQQPGQSLTLIATANQGSEATYESGFVIDKFPISRPNLTFSTLTVSNMSPEDSSIYLCSVDEDSEETQYFGPGTRLLVL.

This chain connects TRBV10-1 to TRBJ1-1; a weak D match, TRBD1 (6 bases). The CDR3 is 13 residues long. Between the trimmed V and J ends, which lost 2 bases and 6 bases, there was a span of 10 bases. Germline V CDR1 and CDR2: WNHNN, SYGVQD (reference sequence). The CDR3 sequence is CASSEQGTAEAFF. The CDR3 DNA sequence: TGCGCCAGCAGTGAGCAGGGGACGGCTGAAGCTTTCTTT.

The V gene is TRBV29-1, the J gene TRBJ2-3, with TRBD1 identical over 8 bases. This CDR3 is 14 amino acids long. Germline V gives CDR1 SQVTM, CDR2 ANQGSEA. The V and J ends lost 6 bases and 4 bases, in that order; junction bases with no gene match: 9. CDR3 DNA sequence: TGCAGCGTCTGGCCAGGGGGCTCCTCAGATACGCAGTATTTT. This encodes CSVWPGGSSDTQYF.

The chain has TRBV6-5 and TRBJ2-1; 13 nucleotides match TRBD2. There are 17 residues in the CDR3. The ends lost 0 bases at V and 7 bases at J; junction bases unmatched: 6. Per the germline V gene, CDR1 is MNHEY and CDR2 is SVGAGI. CDR3 coding DNA: TGTGCCAGCAGTTACTCCGGACTAGCGGGGGATAGAAATGAGCAGTTCTTC. Encoded protein: CASSYSGLAGDRNEQFF.

This chain uses TRBV4-1 with TRBJ2-7; 12 bases are shared with TRBD1. This CDR3 comprises 18 residues. J lost 0 bases, V lost 4 bases, and 10 bases had no gene match. The germline V gene has CDR1 MGHRA and CDR2 YSYEKL. The DNA for the CDR3 is TGCGCCAGCAGCCCGAGGGGGACAGGGGGCACCAGCTCCTACGAGCAGTACTTC. As protein: CASSPRGTGGTSSYEQYF.

This rearrangement joins TRBV6-4 to TRBJ2-2; no definite D call. Deletions cut 2 bases from V and 7 bases from J, with 8 bases between. Germline V gene lookup returns CDR1 MRHNA and CDR2 SNTAGT. The CDR3 runs 13 residues. CDR3 coding DNA: TGTGCCAGCAGTGACAGGAATAGCGGGGAGCTGTTTTTT. Its translation is CASSDRNSGELFF.

This clonotype was counted between two and nine times. The chain carries TRBV27 and TRBJ2-1; D is uncertain. There are 14 residues in the CDR3. The V gene's germline CDR1 is MNHEY and CDR2 SMNVEV (reference sequence). V was cut by 4 bases and J by 0 bases, with 7 bases left in between. CDR3 protein: CASSSTNSYNEQFF. The DNA for the CDR3 is TGTGCCAGCAGTTCCACCAACTCCTACAATGAGCAGTTCTTC.

The chain couples TRBV2 to TRBJ1-2, with D unclear. The germline V gene has CDR1 SNHLY and CDR2 FYNNEI. Between the trimmed V and J ends, which lost 4 bases and 4 bases, there was a span of 19 bases. This CDR3 contains 16 residues. CDR3 sequence (DNA): TGTGCCAGCAGTGGGGATCCGGACCTACTTCCCTATGGCTACACCTTC. As protein: CASSGDPDLLPYGYTF.

V usage is TRBV2 and J usage is TRBJ2-2, with D perhaps being TRBD1 or TRBD2 (7 bases each). This CDR3 region has 14 residues. Trimming took off 6 bases at V and 6 bases at J, with 14 bases between the two ends. Germline-derived CDR1 and CDR2 are SNHLY and FYNNEI. The CDR3 is CASRTGEGAGELFF. CDR3 nucleotides: TGTGCCAGCAGAACAGGGGAGGGGGCCGGGGAGCTGTTTTTT.

The gene calls are TRBV4-1 and TRBJ1-5; 8 bases align to TRBD1. V gave up 3 bases and J gave up 7 bases; unmatched junction bases: 8. The CDR3 runs 15 residues. The germline CDR1 and CDR2 sequences are MGHRA and YSYEKL. The CDR3 nucleotides are TGCGCCAGCAGCCACATCTCAGGGGGCTGGCAGCCCCAGCATTTT. It codes for CASSHISGGWQPQHF.

The chain is built from TRBV21-1 and TRBJ1-1. TRBV21-1 is a pseudogene. CDR3 length equals 16 residues. The CDR3 DNA reads TGTGCCAGCAGCAAAATGAACGCCGCCGAGAACACTGAAGCTTTCTTT. Its protein product is CASSKMNAAENTEAFF.

J is TRBJ2-7 and V is TRBV12-3 or TRBV12-4; perhaps TRBD2 as D (7 bases). This CDR3 contains 15 residues. V shed 3 bases and J shed 3 bases, with 15 bases lying between them. CDR3 DNA: TGTGCCAGCAGTTTGGTAGGGGGAGGGGGCTACGAGCAGTACTTC. Amino acids: CASSLVGGGGYEQYF.

This clonotype was seen a few times. The chain recombines TRBV2 with TRBJ2-3; D remains ambiguous. Trimming removed 7 bases from V and 2 bases from J, with 10 bases in between. CDR3 size: 13 residues. The V gene's germline CDR1 is SNHLY and CDR2 FYNNEI. The chain's CDR3 is CASNRFPTDTQYF. CDR3 nucleotides: TGTGCCAGCAACCGCTTTCCCACAGATACGCAGTATTTT.

The gene calls are TRBV12-3 or TRBV12-4 and TRBJ1-5; D is perhaps TRBD1 (6 bases). This CDR3 has 14 residues. V lost 3 bases to trimming and J lost 5 bases, with 11 bases between them. CDR3 amino acids: CASSLGALDQPQHF. CDR3 DNA sequence: TGTGCCAGCAGTTTGGGGGCGTTGGATCAGCCCCAGCATTTT.

The gene calls are TRBV3-1 and TRBJ2-7; 13 bases are shared with TRBD2. The ends lost 4 bases at V and 0 bases at J; junction bases unmatched: 6. The CDR3 consists of 17 residues. Germline V gives CDR1 LGHDT, CDR2 YNNKEL (reference sequence). The CDR3 DNA reads as TGTGCCAGCAGCCTCCGGACTAGCGGGGGAAGCTCCTACGAGCAGTACTTC. It yields the protein CASSLRTSGGSSYEQYF.

For the CDR3, the DNA is TGCGCCAGCAGCCAAGAGTTGAGGGGGAGGTCAGTCTCCTACGAGCAGTACTTC. Amino acids: CASSQELRGRSVSYEQYF. The chain is built from TRBV4-3 and TRBJ2-7; the D call may be TRBD1 or TRBD2 (6 bases each). The CDR3 sequence is 18 residues long. In germline, CDR1 is LGHNA, CDR2 YSLEER. V was trimmed by 0 bases and J by 0 bases, leaving 18 bases between them.